This passage covers 32 T cell receptor beta chains from one sample sequenced in a study of naive and memory T cell subsets. Reverse transcription of blood and skin TCR RNA was primed at alpha and beta constant regions. TCRdb reprocessed the UMI-ligation and nested PCR reads with MiXCR, giving one entry per CDR3 protein. This sample yields over 15,000 distinct CDR3 sequences, of which nearly 9.5% are seen a single time; around 7% belongs to the top ten. Treatment of the sample: skin biopsy from PPD injection site in Mantoux-positive individual. Unsorted total RNA, about 1 to 1000 ng, was DNase treated before reverse transcription. The sequences come from skin, collected from a tuberculin skin test site. The receptors shown here come from an adult in good health.

This clonotype came up many times. V usage is TRBV20-1 and J usage is TRBJ1-4; D possibly corresponds to TRBD1 (6 bases). This CDR3 is 12 amino acids long. Per germline, CDR1 DFQATT and CDR2 SNEGSKA (reference sequence). V was pared by 3 bases and J by 9 bases, with 11 bases between. CDR3 protein: CSASRDTKKLFF. The CDR3 DNA reads as TGCAGTGCTAGCCGGGACACCAAAAAACTGTTTTTT.

This clonotype was detected only a few times. The chain has TRBV6-2 or TRBV6-3 and TRBJ2-1; 12 bases are shared with TRBD2. This CDR3 has 14 residues. With 3 bases clipped from V and 9 bases from J, the junction kept 3 bases outside the gene matches. The germline gives CDR1 MNHEY, CDR2 SVGEGT. CDR3 sequence: CASSYRGLAGEQFF. CDR3 DNA: TGTGCCAGCAGTTATAGGGGACTAGCGGGTGAGCAGTTCTTC.

This clonotype was counted many times. V and J are TRBV12-3 or TRBV12-4 and TRBJ2-5, with TRBD1 as a possible D gene (5 bases). There are 14 residues in the CDR3. Trimming removed 2 bases from V and 5 bases from J, with 12 bases in between. The CDR3 sequence is CASSLRTPTETQYF. For the CDR3, the DNA is TGTGCCAGCAGTTTAAGGACACCCACCGAGACCCAGTACTTC.

In its sample, this clonotype was seen many times. V usage is TRBV20-1 and J usage is TRBJ2-7; 10 bases fit TRBD2. The CDR3 spans 13 residues. The germline gives CDR1 DFQATT, CDR2 SNEGSKA (reference sequence). The trim removed 6 bases at V and 4 bases at J, leaving 6 bases unmatched. Written as DNA, the CDR3 is TGCAGTGCAACCCGGACTAGCGGATACGAGCAGTACTTC. It codes for CSATRTSGYEQYF.

This clonotype was seen only a few times. The V and J genes are TRBV7-9 and TRBJ1-2, with a weak D call TRBD1 (5 bases). This CDR3 is built from 15 residues. The V gene lost 1 base and the J gene lost 5 bases, with 14 bases spanning the gap. Germline loops: CDR1 SEHNR, CDR2 FQNEAQ (reference sequence). CDR3 residues: CASSLEVWGRYGYTF. In nucleotides, the CDR3 is TGTGCCAGCAGCTTAGAAGTTTGGGGCCGGTATGGCTACACCTTC.

This clonotype has at least ten counts. The gene calls are TRBV12-3 or TRBV12-4 and TRBJ2-7, with 9 bases identical to TRBD2. The CDR3 runs to 18 residues. Trimming took 1 base from V and 5 from J; bases not matched to a gene: 15. CDR3 DNA: TGTGCCAGCAGTTTAGTCCTAGCGGGGCCTCATCGGGGAAACGAGCAGTACTTC. It codes for CASSLVLAGPHRGNEQYF.

In this sample, this clonotype turned up many times. The J gene is TRBJ2-4, the V gene TRBV27; TRBD2 matches at 10 bases. The CDR3 sequence is 18 residues long. V dropped 5 bases and J dropped 1; count of bases not matched to a gene: 11. Germline CDR1 MNHEY, CDR2 SMNVEV (reference sequence). CDR3 protein: CASSGIASGSGAKNIQYF. The CDR3 nucleotides are TGTGCCAGCAGTGGGATAGCTAGCGGGAGTGGGGCCAAAAACATTCAGTACTTC.

The V call is TRBV28, the J call TRBJ2-7; no definite D call. Trimming left V 9 bases short and J 7 bases short, with 16 bases between. Looked up from germline, CDR1 is MDHEN and CDR2 is SYDVKM. The CDR3 covers 12 residues. This CDR3 reads CARQRPPGEQYF. CDR3 coding DNA: TGTGCCAGACAAAGACCGCCTGGTGAGCAGTACTTC.

This clonotype was seen more than once but under ten times. This chain links TRBV7-9 with TRBJ2-7; D call uncertain. CDR1 SEHNR and CDR2 FQNEAQ come from the germline V gene (reference sequence). V lost 4 bases to trimming and J lost 0 bases, with 4 bases between them. The CDR3 contains 12 residues. Written as DNA, the CDR3 is TGTGCCAGCAGCTCCCTCTCCTACGAGCAGTACTTC. Translating gives CASSSLSYEQYF.

As DNA, the CDR3 is TGTGCCAGCAGGATGACAGGTCGTACTGAAGCTTTCTTT. It encodes CASRMTGRTEAFF. The chain uses TRBV12-3 or TRBV12-4 and TRBJ1-1; D possibly corresponds to TRBD1 (6 bases). There are 13 residues in the CDR3. Trimming cost V 6 bases and J 5 bases, with 13 bases left between them.

In its sample, this clonotype is medium-sized (0.01 to 0.1%). The V call is TRBV13, the J call TRBJ2-7; D not resolved. Germline V gives CDR1 PRHDT, CDR2 FYEKMQ (reference sequence). The ends were cut back, 5 bases at V and 0 bases at J, with 14 bases in the middle. The CDR3 consists of 15 residues. CDR3 region: CASSPRVGYSYEQYF. CDR3 DNA: TGTGCCAGCAGCCCTAGAGTGGGGTACTCCTACGAGCAGTACTTC.

This clonotype has only a few counts. The V call is TRBV15, the J call TRBJ2-3; 9 nucleotides align to TRBD1. This CDR3 contains 17 residues. After removal of 3 bases from V and 6 bases from J, the junction contained 13 bases not matched to a gene. Per the germline V gene, CDR1 is LNHNV and CDR2 is YYDKDF (reference sequence). The CDR3 bases are TGTGCCACCAGCAGCCCTCCGGACAGGGGATGGTGGGATACGCAGTATTTT. It specifies CATSSPPDRGWWDTQYF.

This clonotype was picked up many times. V usage is TRBV10-2 and J usage is TRBJ2-5, with 10 bases that match TRBD1. There are 15 residues in the CDR3. Germline V lookup: CDR1 WSHSY, CDR2 SAAADI. Unmatched junction bases numbered 8, after V lost 5 bases and J lost 5 bases. The CDR3 DNA reads TGCGCCAGCAGTCAACCGGGACAGGGGCCGGAGACCCAGTACTTC. Amino acid sequence: CASSQPGQGPETQYF.

This clonotype was observed many times. V and J are TRBV29-1 and TRBJ2-7; 13 nucleotides agree with TRBD2. J was trimmed by 2 bases and V by 1 base; bases with no gene match: 11. The CDR3 totals 18 residues. Germline V gives CDR1 SQVTM, CDR2 ANQGSEA. The CDR3 bases are TGCAGCGTTGAAGGGGCGCTTACCGGACTAGCGGGAGCCTACGAGCAGTACTTC. It is translated as CSVEGALTGLAGAYEQYF.

This clonotype was seen a handful of times. The chain links TRBV12-3 or TRBV12-4 to TRBJ1-1; D might be TRBD1 (5 bases). This CDR3 contains 18 residues. V was clipped by 2 bases and J by 3 bases, with 22 bases between them. CDR3 protein: CASSLSGRVRFGDTEAFF. The CDR3, as DNA: TGTGCCAGCAGTTTATCGGGCAGGGTAAGGTTCGGAGACACTGAAGCTTTCTTT.

For the CDR3, the DNA is TGTGCCAGCAGCCAAGTTGGCAGCCACTATGGCTACACCTTC. Protein sequence: CASSQVGSHYGYTF. The chain joins TRBV14 to TRBJ1-2, with no clear D. The CDR3 runs to 14 residues. V gave up 1 base and J gave up 3 bases, with 9 bases separating them. Per germline, CDR1 SGHDN and CDR2 FVKESK.

In its sample, this clonotype was seen many times. V and J are TRBV7-9 and TRBJ2-3; 9 nucleotides agree with TRBD2. This CDR3 is built from 16 residues. Germline values: CDR1 SEHNR, CDR2 FQNEAQ (reference sequence). The J segment lost 5 bases and the V segment lost 1 base, leaving 7 bases of the junction unmatched. CDR3 residues: CASSLGSGGIVDTQYF. The CDR3 DNA reads as TGTGCCAGCAGCTTAGGAAGCGGGGGGATCGTAGATACGCAGTATTTT.

A word on this clonotype: One end of the junction varies from germline; a read error may be responsible. The rearrangement uses TRBV12-3 or TRBV12-4 and TRBJ2-5; D not certain. CDR3 length: 13 amino acids. The CDR3 coding sequence is TGTACCAGCTCCCAGGCGGCTCCGGAGACCCAGTACTTC. This translates into CTSSQAAPETQYF.

Only a few counts were recorded for this clonotype. CDR3 bases: TGTGCCAGCAGTCTATTGACCGGACAGGACCCCTACGAGCAGTACTTC. Protein: CASSLLTGQDPYEQYF. This chain joins TRBV28 and TRBJ2-7; 7 bases line up with TRBD1. V lost 5 bases to trimming and J lost 2 bases; unmatched junction nucleotides: 12. This CDR3 has 16 amino acids. Germline CDR1 reads MDHEN; CDR2 reads SYDVKM.

The CDR3 DNA sequence: TGCGCCAGCAGCTTCGGGACAGGGGACTACGAGCAGTACTTC. Its protein is CASSFGTGDYEQYF. The genes are TRBV5-1 and TRBJ2-7, with TRBD1 matching 10 bases. The CDR3 has 14 amino acids. The germline CDR1 and CDR2 sequences are SGHRS and YFSETQ. Germline trimming cut 2 bases from V and 3 bases from J; bases unmatched to any gene: 2.

This clonotype was found many times. The chain couples TRBV18 to TRBJ1-1; no clear D gene. Germline loops: CDR1 KGHSH, CDR2 LQKENI. V was shortened by 3 bases and J by 1 base, with 12 bases between the two germline ends. This CDR3 is built from 15 residues. CDR3 DNA sequence: TGTGCCAGCTCACCTCGCGGCGGAGGGAACACTGAAGCTTTCTTT. Amino acid sequence: CASSPRGGGNTEAFF.

The rearrangement links TRBV5-1 to TRBJ2-6; 7 bases align to TRBD2. The CDR3 contains 16 residues. Germline V gene data show CDR1 as SGHRS and CDR2 as YFSETQ. The V and J ends lost 4 bases and 0 bases, in that order; junction bases with no gene match: 4. The CDR3 DNA reads TGCGCCAGCAGCCTGGGGGGGGTCTCTGGGGCCAACGTCCTGACTTTC. Its translation is CASSLGGVSGANVLTF.

This clonotype has ten or more counts. The chain uses TRBV29-1 and TRBJ1-4, with D possibly being TRBD1 (5 bases). V was cut by 6 bases and J by 7 bases, with 12 bases left in between. Germline-derived CDR1 and CDR2 are SQVTM and ANQGSEA. The CDR3 sequence is 12 residues long. The CDR3 nucleotides read TGCAGCGTGACGGGGCAGGGTGAAAAACTGTTTTTT. Encoded protein: CSVTGQGEKLFF.

This clonotype appeared a few times. This chain uses TRBV11-2 with TRBJ2-1; TRBD2 agrees at 10 bases. V lost 0 bases, J lost 4 bases, and 15 bases stayed unmatched. The germline V gene has CDR1 SGHAT and CDR2 FQNNGV. This CDR3 is 20 amino acids long. The CDR3 DNA sequence: TGTGCCAGCAGCTTAGAACCAAGCGGTCCGGGACTAGCGTCTTACAATGAGCAGTTCTTC. As protein: CASSLEPSGPGLASYNEQFF.

This clonotype was recorded many times. The V and J genes are TRBV2 and TRBJ2-7; a weak D match, TRBD2 (5 bases). Trimming removed 4 bases at V and 4 bases at J, with 14 bases between. Germline loops: CDR1 SNHLY, CDR2 FYNNEI. The CDR3 sequence is 14 residues long. CDR3: CASSGSSEVYEQYF. In nucleotides, the CDR3 is TGTGCCAGCAGTGGTAGTAGCGAGGTTTACGAGCAGTACTTC.

V is TRBV20-1 and J is TRBJ2-1; 8 bases are a match to TRBD2. Germline V gene lookup returns CDR1 DFQATT and CDR2 SNEGSKA (reference sequence). Trimming removed 4 bases from V and 3 bases from J; junction bases left unmatched: 5. This CDR3 is built from 14 residues. The CDR3 DNA sequence: TGCAGTGCTATGGCTAGCGGGCGCTACAATGAGCAGTTCTTC. Translating it yields CSAMASGRYNEQFF.

This clonotype was found a few times. This sequence joins TRBV4-1 and TRBJ1-5, with 11 bases lining up with TRBD1. This CDR3 contains 18 residues. The ends lost 1 base at V and 3 bases at J; junction bases unmatched: 8. Germline V CDR1 and CDR2: MGHRA, YSYEKL. CDR3: CASSQVPGTGGNNQPQHF. CDR3 nucleotide sequence: TGCGCCAGCAGCCAAGTTCCCGGGACAGGGGGGAACAATCAGCCCCAGCATTTT.

The chain recombines TRBV7-3 with TRBJ2-3; D perhaps matches TRBD2 (5 bases). Trimming took 0 bases from V and 6 from J, leaving 13 bases between them. The CDR3 has 15 residues. Germline V CDR1 and CDR2: SGHTA, FQGTGA. The CDR3 nucleotides are TGTGCCAGCAGCTTAACGGCGGGTACGGCCGATACGCAGTATTTT. This gives the protein CASSLTAGTADTQYF.

This clonotype came up many times. The chain carries TRBV7-8 and TRBJ2-4, with D unresolved. CDR3 length equals 16 residues. Per the germline V gene, CDR1 is SGHVS and CDR2 is FQNEAQ. Trimming stripped 5 bases from V and 0 bases from J, with 14 bases between. CDR3 sequence (DNA): TGTGCCAGCAGCGCGGCGCGAACGCTAGCCAAAAACATTCAGTACTTC. This translates into CASSAARTLAKNIQYF.

The chain has TRBV6-2 or TRBV6-3 and TRBJ1-2, with D possibly being TRBD1 (5 bases). CDR1 is MNHEY and CDR2 is SVGEGT in the germline V gene. The CDR3 sequence is 16 residues long. V shed 0 bases and J shed 1 base, with 12 bases lying between them. Here the CDR3 DNA reads TGTGCCAGCAGTTACTCGAGACAGCCGGATAACTATGGCTACACCTTC. It specifies CASSYSRQPDNYGYTF.

This clonotype is deemed medium-sized. The J gene is TRBJ1-6, the V gene TRBV6-1; maybe TRBD1 (5 bases). CDR1 MNHNS and CDR2 SASEGT come from the germline V gene. V was trimmed by 7 bases and J by 7 bases, leaving 11 bases between them. The CDR3 length is 13 residues. The CDR3, as DNA: TGTGCCAGCAAAGGGGTCTGGAATTCACCCCTCCACTTT. Protein sequence: CASKGVWNSPLHF.

This clonotype was detected many times. This rearrangement joins TRBV6-5 to TRBJ2-3; D remains ambiguous. The CDR3 totals 13 residues. Germline V gene lookup returns CDR1 MNHEY and CDR2 SVGAGI. V was pared by 5 bases and J by 4 bases, with 10 bases between. The CDR3 here is CASSNIVPDTQYF. Written as DNA, the CDR3 is TGTGCCAGCAGTAACATAGTACCAGATACGCAGTATTTT.